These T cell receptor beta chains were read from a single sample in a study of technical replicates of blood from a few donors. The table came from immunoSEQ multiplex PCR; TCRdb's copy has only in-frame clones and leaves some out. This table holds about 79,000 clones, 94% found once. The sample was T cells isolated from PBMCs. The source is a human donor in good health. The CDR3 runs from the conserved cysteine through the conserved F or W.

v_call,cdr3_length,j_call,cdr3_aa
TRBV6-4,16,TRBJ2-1,CASSDSGLADYNEQFF
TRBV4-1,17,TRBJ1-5,CASSQAWGGQENQPQHF
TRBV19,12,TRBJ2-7,CASTNVTYEQYF
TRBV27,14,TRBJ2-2,CASSLTRSTGELFF
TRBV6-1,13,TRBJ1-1,CASSPDLYSEAFF
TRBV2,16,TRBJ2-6,CASSERGAAGANVLTF
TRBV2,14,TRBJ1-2,CASSTGTGTYGYTF
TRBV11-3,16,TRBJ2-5,CASSQRNLRGQETQYF
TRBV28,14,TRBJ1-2,CASRGTGEIYGYTF
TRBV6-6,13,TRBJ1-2,CASSYTAERGYTF
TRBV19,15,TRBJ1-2,CASNKPTGDPYGYTF
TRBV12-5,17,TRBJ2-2,CASGLVRTGQNTGELFF
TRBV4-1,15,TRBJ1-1,CASSQEVIGSREAFF
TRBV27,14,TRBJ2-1,CASKVPGAYNEQFF
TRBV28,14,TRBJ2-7,CASSLLSGTDEQYF
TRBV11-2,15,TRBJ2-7,CASSFTLAGTYEQYF
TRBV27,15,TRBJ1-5,CASSMRQGVIQPQHF
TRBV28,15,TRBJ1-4,CASSSGQGLHEKLFF
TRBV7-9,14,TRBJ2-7,CASSSLSSGYEQYF
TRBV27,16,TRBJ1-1,CASSLSNTGTGTEAFF
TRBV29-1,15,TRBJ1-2,CSVDTLMGRVYGYTF
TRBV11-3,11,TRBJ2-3,CASSSTDTQYF
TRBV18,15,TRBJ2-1,CASSTGVSSYNEQFF
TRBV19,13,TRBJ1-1,CASSFYSNTEAFF
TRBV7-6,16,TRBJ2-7,CASSSGAGHSSYEQYF
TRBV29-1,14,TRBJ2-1,CTYSGDAGYNEQFF